These T cell receptor beta chains were read from a single sample in a study of blood T cell repertoires in COVID-19. Using immunoSEQ multiplex PCR, the repertoire was profiled, and TCRdb retains in-frame clones only, with some absent. Altogether hundreds of thousands of clones are present, under 90% being singletons, with the ten largest covering about 4.2%. The material sequenced was PBMCs or T cells enriched from blood (not recorded which). These receptors all come from a man aged 25 to 45 who had recovered from COVID-19. Both conserved end residues are part of each CDR3. Fields, in order: D gene, V gene, J gene, clone size, CDR3 DNA, CDR3 protein. D genes are given only for firm matches. For some rows the clone size is stated as once, few or many, or as a class when expanded; others skip it.

d_gene: NA; v_gene: TRBV11-2; j_gene: TRBJ1-2; abundance: NA; CDR3nt: TGTGCCAGCAGCTCGATGCGTAGAGAGTCAAACTATGGCTACACCTTC; CDR3aa: CASSSMRRESNYGYTF
d_gene: NA; v_gene: TRBV7-9; j_gene: TRBJ1-1; abundance: NA; CDR3nt: TGTGCCAGCAGCTTCGTTCAGGGTGAAGCTTTCTTT; CDR3aa: CASSFVQGEAFF
d_gene: NA; v_gene: TRBV29-1; j_gene: TRBJ1-1; abundance: NA; CDR3nt: TGCAGCGTTATGATTGGAGTCACTGAAGCTTTCTTT; CDR3aa: CSVMIGVTEAFF
d_gene: NA; v_gene: TRBV2; j_gene: TRBJ1-2; abundance: NA; CDR3nt: TGTGCCAGCAGTGAAGCGCTACTATACTATGGCTACACCTTC; CDR3aa: CASSEALLYYGYTF
d_gene: NA; v_gene: TRBV5-1; j_gene: TRBJ2-5; abundance: NA; CDR3nt: TGCGCCAGCAGCTTCGGGGCGGGATCGTCTGGGAGAGAGACCCAGTACTTC; CDR3aa: CASSFGAGSSGRETQYF
d_gene: NA; v_gene: TRBV19; j_gene: TRBJ1-3; abundance: NA; CDR3nt: TGTGCCAGTAGTATTTCGGGGACTGGAAACACCATATATTTT; CDR3aa: CASSISGTGNTIYF
d_gene: TRBD1; v_gene: TRBV16; j_gene: TRBJ2-5; abundance: NA; CDR3nt: TGTGCCAGCAGCATCGACAGGGGCCAAGAGACCCAGTACTTC; CDR3aa: CASSIDRGQETQYF
d_gene: TRBD2; v_gene: TRBV18; j_gene: TRBJ2-5; abundance: NA; CDR3nt: TGTGCCAGCTCACCACTAGCGGGAAGCCGGGTTGAGACCCAGTACTTC; CDR3aa: CASSPLAGSRVETQYF
d_gene: NA; v_gene: TRBV5-1; j_gene: TRBJ2-6; abundance: NA; CDR3nt: TGCGCCAGCAGCTTGCGACAGAGCTCTGGGGCCAACGTCCTGACTTTC; CDR3aa: CASSLRQSSGANVLTF
d_gene: TRBD1; v_gene: TRBV2; j_gene: TRBJ1-2; abundance: few; CDR3nt: TGTGCCAGCAGTCCCGACAGGGACTCTGGCTACACCTTC; CDR3aa: CASSPDRDSGYTF
d_gene: TRBD1; v_gene: TRBV7-9; j_gene: TRBJ1-6; abundance: NA; CDR3nt: TGTGCCAGCAGCCGAAAACAGGGGAATAATTCACCCCTCCACTTT; CDR3aa: CASSRKQGNNSPLHF
d_gene: TRBD1; v_gene: TRBV28; j_gene: TRBJ2-1; abundance: NA; CDR3nt: TGTGCCAGCACCCTGGGGGGACAGGCCGGGAGTGAGCAGTTCTTC; CDR3aa: CASTLGGQAGSEQFF
d_gene: NA; v_gene: TRBV3-1/TRBV3-2; j_gene: TRBJ2-1; abundance: NA; CDR3nt: TGTGCCAGCAGCCAAGTTGGTGGTTCCAGGCAGTTCTTC; CDR3aa: CASSQVGGSRQFF
d_gene: NA; v_gene: TRBV2; j_gene: TRBJ2-2; abundance: NA; CDR3nt: TGTGCCAGCAGTACAGGGTTCACCGGGGAGCTGTTTTTT; CDR3aa: CASSTGFTGELFF
d_gene: TRBD1; v_gene: TRBV6-4; j_gene: TRBJ1-5; abundance: NA; CDR3nt: TGTGCCAGCACCAGCGAGGGACAGGGGGCCGTTCAGCCCCAGCATTTT; CDR3aa: CASTSEGQGAVQPQHF
d_gene: TRBD2; v_gene: TRBV6-1; j_gene: TRBJ2-1; abundance: few; CDR3nt: TGTGCCAGCAGTGACGGGACTAGCGGCTACAATGAGCAGTTCTTC; CDR3aa: CASSDGTSGYNEQFF
d_gene: TRBD2; v_gene: TRBV19; j_gene: TRBJ2-3; abundance: once; CDR3nt: TGTGCCAGTAGTATGGCGGGCGGGGGGCCGGGAGATACGCAGTATTTT; CDR3aa: CASSMAGGGPGDTQYF
d_gene: TRBD1; v_gene: TRBV3-1/TRBV3-2; j_gene: TRBJ1-1; abundance: NA; CDR3nt: TGTGCCAGCAGCCTGGGACAGTTGACTGAAGCTTTCTTT; CDR3aa: CASSLGQLTEAFF
d_gene: TRBD1; v_gene: TRBV2; j_gene: TRBJ1-1; abundance: NA; CDR3nt: TGTGCCAGCAGGGTCGGGACAGGGACTACTGAAGCTTTCTTT; CDR3aa: CASRVGTGTTEAFF
d_gene: TRBD1; v_gene: TRBV10-3; j_gene: TRBJ1-2; abundance: few; CDR3nt: TGTGCCACCAGACAGGGGACCCCTCAGGGCTACACCTTC; CDR3aa: CATRQGTPQGYTF
d_gene: NA; v_gene: TRBV30; j_gene: TRBJ2-7; abundance: NA; CDR3nt: TGTGCCTGGAGTGTCGGGGGGCCCTACGAGCAGTACTTC; CDR3aa: CAWSVGGPYEQYF
d_gene: NA; v_gene: TRBV3-1/TRBV3-2; j_gene: TRBJ2-3; abundance: NA; CDR3nt: TGTGCCAGCAGGCTGACAGGATACACAGATACGCAGTATTTT; CDR3aa: CASRLTGYTDTQYF
d_gene: TRBD1; v_gene: TRBV7-4; j_gene: TRBJ1-4; abundance: NA; CDR3nt: TGTGCCAGCAGCTTCCCAGGGGGAAGGGCTAATGAAAAACTGTTTTTT; CDR3aa: CASSFPGGRANEKLFF
d_gene: TRBD1; v_gene: TRBV19; j_gene: TRBJ2-4; abundance: NA; CDR3nt: TGTGCCAGTAGTATAGAGACAGGGACGGTCGGCATTCAGTACTTC; CDR3aa: CASSIETGTVGIQYF
d_gene: NA; v_gene: TRBV11-2; j_gene: TRBJ2-3; abundance: NA; CDR3nt: TGTGCCAGCAGCCCCTCGAGGCGCACAGATACGCAGTATTTT; CDR3aa: CASSPSRRTDTQYF
d_gene: TRBD1; v_gene: TRBV5-1; j_gene: TRBJ1-5; abundance: once; CDR3nt: TGCGCCAGCAGCGCGGGACAGGAACGACTAAAAAACCTTAGCAATCAGCCCCAGCATTTT; CDR3aa: CASSAGQERLKNLSNQPQHF
d_gene: NA; v_gene: TRBV6-5; j_gene: TRBJ1-4; abundance: NA; CDR3nt: TGTGCCAGCAGTTACCCGAGGGGGAAACTGTTTTTT; CDR3aa: CASSYPRGKLFF
d_gene: TRBD2; v_gene: TRBV2; j_gene: TRBJ2-3; abundance: NA; CDR3nt: TGTGCCAGCAGTCGTGGACTAGCGGGGGGAACAGATACGCAGTATTTT; CDR3aa: CASSRGLAGGTDTQYF
d_gene: TRBD1; v_gene: TRBV11-2; j_gene: TRBJ2-6; abundance: NA; CDR3nt: TGTGCCAGCAGCCTGACAGGGTCTGGGGCCAACGTCCTGACTTTC; CDR3aa: CASSLTGSGANVLTF
d_gene: NA; v_gene: TRBV30; j_gene: TRBJ1-6; abundance: NA; CDR3nt: TGTGCCTGGAGACAGGGTAACAATTCACCCCTCCACTTT; CDR3aa: CAWRQGNNSPLHF
d_gene: TRBD1; v_gene: TRBV5-1; j_gene: TRBJ1-2; abundance: once; CDR3nt: TGCGCCAGCAGCTTACAACAGGGGGACTATGGCTACACCTTC; CDR3aa: CASSLQQGDYGYTF
d_gene: TRBD1; v_gene: TRBV4-1; j_gene: TRBJ1-1; abundance: NA; CDR3nt: TGCGCCAGCAGCCAAGGGGGGACAGTCTTCACTGAAGCTTTCTTT; CDR3aa: CASSQGGTVFTEAFF
d_gene: TRBD1; v_gene: TRBV3-1/TRBV3-2; j_gene: TRBJ1-6; abundance: NA; CDR3nt: TGTGCCAGCAGACGACGACCCGGGACAGGGGTGTCACCCCTCCACTTT; CDR3aa: CASRRRPGTGVSPLHF
d_gene: NA; v_gene: TRBV7-8; j_gene: TRBJ1-1; abundance: NA; CDR3nt: TGTGCCAGCAGCTTTGGGGGGGGGCTTGTCTACACTGAAGCTTTCTTT; CDR3aa: CASSFGGGLVYTEAFF
d_gene: TRBD1; v_gene: TRBV10-2; j_gene: TRBJ1-2; abundance: NA; CDR3nt: TGCGCCAGCAGTGTTGGACAGGAGGGGAACTATGGCTACACCTTC; CDR3aa: CASSVGQEGNYGYTF
d_gene: NA; v_gene: TRBV7-2; j_gene: TRBJ1-1; abundance: NA; CDR3nt: TGTGCCAGCAGCTTTTTAACAGGGTTTGAAGCTTTCTTT; CDR3aa: CASSFLTGFEAFF
d_gene: NA; v_gene: TRBV29-1; j_gene: TRBJ1-4; abundance: NA; CDR3nt: TGCAGCGTTGAAGATCGAGGGAGCAAGGCTAATGAAAAACTGTTTTTT; CDR3aa: CSVEDRGSKANEKLFF
d_gene: NA; v_gene: TRBV10-1; j_gene: TRBJ2-7; abundance: NA; CDR3nt: TGCGCCAGCAGTGAGTCTGCAGGGTTTAACGAGCAGTACTTC; CDR3aa: CASSESAGFNEQYF
d_gene: TRBD2; v_gene: TRBV4-1; j_gene: TRBJ2-5; abundance: NA; CDR3nt: TGCGCCAGCAGCCGGGCGGGAGAAGAGACCCAGTACTTC; CDR3aa: CASSRAGEETQYF
d_gene: NA; v_gene: TRBV4-1; j_gene: TRBJ1-3; abundance: NA; CDR3nt: TGCGCCAGCAGCCAGTACAGGGACTCTGGAAACACCATATATTTT; CDR3aa: CASSQYRDSGNTIYF
d_gene: NA; v_gene: TRBV4-1; j_gene: TRBJ1-6; abundance: once; CDR3nt: TGCGCCAGCAGCCAAGGGGCCAGGGAAATTTCACCCCTCCACTTT; CDR3aa: CASSQGAREISPLHF
d_gene: TRBD2; v_gene: TRBV4-1; j_gene: TRBJ2-1; abundance: NA; CDR3nt: TGCGCCAGCAGCCAACGACTAGCGGGACAGAGTCATGAGCAGTTCTTC; CDR3aa: CASSQRLAGQSHEQFF
d_gene: NA; v_gene: TRBV7-6; j_gene: TRBJ2-3; abundance: NA; CDR3nt: TGTGCCAGCAGCCCAAGCCGAGCAGATACGCAGTATTTT; CDR3aa: CASSPSRADTQYF
d_gene: NA; v_gene: TRBV13; j_gene: TRBJ1-1; abundance: NA; CDR3nt: TGTGCCAGCGGCCTTTGGGGCCGGACTGAAGCTTTCTTT; CDR3aa: CASGLWGRTEAFF
d_gene: NA; v_gene: TRBV7-9; j_gene: TRBJ1-6; abundance: NA; CDR3nt: TGTGCCAGCAGCTGGGGGGTTGGGGGTGAGGATAATTCACCCCTCCACTTT; CDR3aa: CASSWGVGGEDNSPLHF
d_gene: NA; v_gene: TRBV28; j_gene: TRBJ1-2; abundance: NA; CDR3nt: TGTGCCAGCAGTTCCGGGACTCCCTTCCCTACTAACTATGGCTACACCTTC; CDR3aa: CASSSGTPFPTNYGYTF
d_gene: TRBD1; v_gene: TRBV7-2; j_gene: TRBJ1-2; abundance: NA; CDR3nt: TGTGCTGGGCGAGGGGGCTCTGAGGGGAACTATGGCTACACCTTC; CDR3aa: CAGRGGSEGNYGYTF
d_gene: TRBD1; v_gene: TRBV5-1; j_gene: TRBJ2-1; abundance: NA; CDR3nt: TGCGCCAGCAGCTTTGGGACAGGGATTAGCTCCTACAATGAGCAGTTCTTC; CDR3aa: CASSFGTGISSYNEQFF
d_gene: NA; v_gene: TRBV14; j_gene: TRBJ1-2; abundance: NA; CDR3nt: TGTGCCAGCAGCCCTATTACAGGGAACTATGGCTACACCTTC; CDR3aa: CASSPITGNYGYTF
d_gene: TRBD1; v_gene: TRBV24-1; j_gene: TRBJ2-7; abundance: NA; CDR3nt: TGTGCCACCAGTGATTCCCGACAGGGGAGTTCCGAGCAGTACTTC; CDR3aa: CATSDSRQGSSEQYF
d_gene: NA; v_gene: TRBV29-1; j_gene: TRBJ1-2; abundance: few; CDR3nt: TGCAGCGTTGAACAGGGCTGGTACGGCTACACCTTC; CDR3aa: CSVEQGWYGYTF
d_gene: NA; v_gene: TRBV7-2; j_gene: TRBJ1-5; abundance: NA; CDR3nt: TGTGCCAGCAGCTTAGGGGCTGGGCAGGCTTATAGCAATCAGCCCCAGCATTTT; CDR3aa: CASSLGAGQAYSNQPQHF
d_gene: NA; v_gene: TRBV5-1; j_gene: TRBJ2-3; abundance: NA; CDR3nt: TGCGCCAGCAGCTTGGTGGCCAGCACAGATACGCAGTATTTT; CDR3aa: CASSLVASTDTQYF
d_gene: TRBD1; v_gene: TRBV7-2; j_gene: TRBJ1-2; abundance: NA; CDR3nt: TGTGCCAGCAGCTTTTACAGGGGCGCTAACTATGGCTACACCTTC; CDR3aa: CASSFYRGANYGYTF
d_gene: TRBD2; v_gene: TRBV4-2; j_gene: TRBJ2-7; abundance: NA; CDR3nt: TGTGCCAGCAGCCAAGCCCCTAGCGGGAGCTCCTACGAGCAGTACTTC; CDR3aa: CASSQAPSGSSYEQYF
d_gene: TRBD1; v_gene: TRBV12-3/TRBV12-4; j_gene: TRBJ2-5; abundance: NA; CDR3nt: TGTGCCAGCGCAGGGGGCGGGACCCAGTACTTC; CDR3aa: CASAGGGTQYF
d_gene: TRBD1; v_gene: TRBV19; j_gene: TRBJ1-1; abundance: NA; CDR3nt: TGTGCCAGTAGTATGGGGGGTCCCGGGACAGGGAAGTGGACTGAAGCTTTCTTT; CDR3aa: CASSMGGPGTGKWTEAFF
d_gene: TRBD1; v_gene: TRBV19; j_gene: TRBJ1-1; abundance: NA; CDR3nt: TGTGCCAGTAGTCCGAGGGACAGGTTGAACACTGAAGCTTTCTTT; CDR3aa: CASSPRDRLNTEAFF